This TCR beta chain was obtained from a study of T cells in Graves' hyperthyroidism and ophthalmopathy. Study details: Peripheral blood collection took place at initial diagnosis, before any treatment.

The CDR3 covers 13 residues. Trimming took 0 bases from V and 6 from J, leaving 8 bases between them. Germline V lookup: CDR1 SGHDN, CDR2 FVKESK. Findings of the study overall: Among clonotypes expanded in thyroid above 0.001, most were also found in blood. The model identified upcoming ophthalmopathy a median approximately six months ahead of onset.

This clonotype was found a few times. Its target is unknown. Regions amplified from RNA transcripts were the TCR beta CDR3 regions. Using the HTBI primer set, a first-round RT-PCR was run on the TCR CDR3. MiXCR, applied by TCRdb to the multiplex PCR reads, yields one record per CDR3 protein. The sample lists approximately 690,000 distinct CDR3 sequences; around 20% were seen once. Sequencing was performed on blood. V usage is TRBV14 and J usage is TRBJ1-1; weak D call: TRBD1 (5 bases). This receptor was taken from a man aged 25-45 years with Graves' ophthalmopathy. The CDR3 DNA reads TGTGCCAGCAGCCAAGATCTAGGGGCTGAAGCTTTCTTT. Protein: CASSQDLGAEAFF. The variable domain in full, completed from reference TRBV14 and TRBJ1-1, reads EAGVTQFPSHSVIEKGQTVTLRCDPISGHDNLYWYRRVMGKEIKFLLHFVKESKQDESGMPNNRFLAERTGGTYSTLKVQPAELEDSGVYFCASSQDLGAEAFFGQGTRLTVV.